A selection of T cell receptor beta chains follows, all from one sample in a study of cytomegalovirus exposure and HLA in healthy donors. Data came from immunoSEQ multiplex PCR; TCRdb stores just in-frame clones and leaves some out. The table records roughly 200,000 clones, 86% of them present only once. Sequences were obtained from PBMCs. Every receptor here comes from a young woman in good health and CMV-seronegative. Both conserved end residues are part of each CDR3. The order of the fields is D gene, J gene, V gene, clone size, CDR3 protein, CDR3 DNA. D genes are given only for firm matches. Clone size, where shown, is once, few, many, or a class for clones that have expanded.

D: TRBD2
J: TRBJ2-1
V: TRBV15
size: .
CDR3: CATRGGGTLGDEQFF
DNA: TGTGCCACCAGGGGGGGAGGGACCTTGGGGGATGAGCAGTTCTTC

D: TRBD2
J: TRBJ2-1
V: TRBV19
size: .
CDR3: CASSMRLAASYNEQFF
DNA: TGTGCCAGTAGTATGCGTCTAGCGGCCTCCTACAATGAGCAGTTCTTC

D: .
J: TRBJ2-5
V: TRBV7-2
size: .
CDR3: CASSLVSGSGETQYF
DNA: TGTGCCAGCAGCTTAGTGAGTGGGTCAGGAGAGACCCAGTACTTC

D: .
J: TRBJ2-1
V: TRBV7-9
size: .
CDR3: CASSFRTGVYNEQFF
DNA: TGTGCCAGCAGCTTCCGAACGGGAGTGTACAATGAGCAGTTCTTC

D: .
J: TRBJ2-5
V: TRBV5-1
size: once
CDR3: CASSLGQGETQYF
DNA: TGCGCCAGCAGCTTAGGACAAGGAGAGACCCAGTACTTC

D: .
J: TRBJ1-4
V: TRBV19
size: .
CDR3: CASSFGGGTTNEKLFF
DNA: TGTGCCAGTAGTTTCGGGGGGGGAACAACTAATGAAAAACTGTTTTTT

D: TRBD1
J: TRBJ1-5
V: TRBV15
size: .
CDR3: CATSRGLGGTSNQPQHF
DNA: TGTGCCACCAGCAGAGGCCTAGGGGGCACTAGCAATCAGCCCCAGCATTTT

D: .
J: TRBJ1-1
V: TRBV2
size: .
CDR3: CASSAKAGRGTEAFF
DNA: TGTGCCAGCAGTGCGAAGGCGGGGAGAGGCACTGAAGCTTTCTTT

D: .
J: TRBJ1-5
V: TRBV28
size: .
CDR3: CASSPRAGSIQPQHF
DNA: TGTGCCAGCAGCCCCCGGGCGGGATCCATTCAGCCCCAGCATTTT

D: TRBD1
J: TRBJ1-2
V: TRBV6-6
size: .
CDR3: CASSPGTGALHYGYTF
DNA: TGTGCCAGCAGTCCCGGGACAGGGGCATTGCACTATGGCTACACCTTC

D: TRBD2
J: TRBJ2-5
V: TRBV9
size: few
CDR3: CASSEGLAGETQYF
DNA: TGTGCCAGCAGCGAGGGACTAGCAGGAGAGACCCAGTACTTC

D: TRBD2
J: TRBJ2-5
V: TRBV7-9
size: few
CDR3: CASSPGLAGGPEETQYF
DNA: TGTGCCAGCAGCCCCGGACTAGCGGGAGGGCCGGAAGAGACCCAGTACTTC

D: .
J: TRBJ2-5
V: TRBV2
size: .
CDR3: CASTWQETQYF
DNA: TGTGCCAGCACGTGGCAGGAGACCCAGTACTTC

D: .
J: TRBJ2-5
V: TRBV11-2
size: once
CDR3: CASSLGHSLQTQYF
DNA: TGTGCCAGCAGCTTGGGACACAGCCTCCAGACCCAGTACTTC